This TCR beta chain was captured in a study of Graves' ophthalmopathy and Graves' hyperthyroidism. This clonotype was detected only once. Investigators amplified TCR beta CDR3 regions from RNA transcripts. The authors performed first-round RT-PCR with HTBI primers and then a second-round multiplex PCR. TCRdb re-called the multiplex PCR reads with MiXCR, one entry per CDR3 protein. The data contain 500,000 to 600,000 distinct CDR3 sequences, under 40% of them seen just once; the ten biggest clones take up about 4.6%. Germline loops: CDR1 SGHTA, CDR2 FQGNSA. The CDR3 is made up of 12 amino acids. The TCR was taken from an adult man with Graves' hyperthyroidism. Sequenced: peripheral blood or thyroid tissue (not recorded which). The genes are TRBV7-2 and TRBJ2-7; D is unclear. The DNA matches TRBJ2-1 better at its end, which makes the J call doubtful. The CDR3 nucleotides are TGTGCCAGCAGCCAGGAGAACAATGAGCAGTTCTTC. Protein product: CASSQENNEQFF.